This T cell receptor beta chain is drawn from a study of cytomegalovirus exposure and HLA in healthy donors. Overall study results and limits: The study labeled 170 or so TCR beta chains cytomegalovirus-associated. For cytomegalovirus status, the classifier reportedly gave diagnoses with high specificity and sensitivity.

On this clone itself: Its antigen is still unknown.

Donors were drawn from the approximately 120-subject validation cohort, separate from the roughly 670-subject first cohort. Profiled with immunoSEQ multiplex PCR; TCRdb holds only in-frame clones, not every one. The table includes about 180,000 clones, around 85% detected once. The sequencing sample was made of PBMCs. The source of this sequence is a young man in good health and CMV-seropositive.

This CDR3 reads CASSLLDRGIGELFF. The CDR3 DNA is TGTGCCAGCAGTTTGCTCGACAGGGGAATCGGGGAGCTGTTTTTT. The chain employs TRBV27 and TRBJ2-2, with 8 bases matching TRBD1. Trimming at V came to 3 bases and at J to 7 bases, leaving 7 bases not matched to a gene. Germline V gene lookup returns CDR1 MNHEY and CDR2 SMNVEV (reference sequence). The CDR3 contains 15 residues.